The sequence of this T cell receptor (beta chain) was determined in a study of CD8+ T cells in alopecia areata. This clone was found a few times. The antigen is unknown. Overall study findings and caveats: Scalp repertoires also include resident alphabeta T cells from normal skin. Alopecia totalis/universalis scalp especially showed more expanded CD8+ clones than normal scalp. Mice gave a clearer picture of TCR sharing than patients did, possibly for HLA-related reasons.

RNA was isolated and reverse transcribed to cDNA, the sequencing template. This table comes from immunoSEQ multiplex PCR, and its TCRdb copy is limited to in-frame clones, with some not included. The table lists about 150,000 clones, around 55% of them singletons. CDR3 length equals 14 residues. The V gene lost 4 bases and the J gene lost 7 bases, with 16 bases spanning the gap. Germline CDR1 and CDR2: MGHRA and YSYEKL. The rearrangement joins TRBV4-1 to TRBJ1-2; maybe TRBD1 (5 bases). The sample taken for sequencing was CD4+ T cells sorted from blood. This TCR was recovered from a human donor in good health. CDR3 sequence reads: CASSPRDELPGYTF. The CDR3 DNA reads TGCGCCAGCAGCCCCCGGGACGAGCTCCCTGGCTACACCTTC.